This entry describes one TCR beta chain. Germline V gene lookup returns CDR1 MNHNS and CDR2 SASEGT. V was pared by 8 bases and J by 0 bases, with 17 bases between. CDR3 length: 15 amino acids. The data are from a study of OX40 agonist ivuxolimab in advanced cancers. Study-wide context: The group had a mean age of around 60 years, ranged from 23 to 79, and was around 82% male.

TCRdb keeps only in-frame clones here, not all; method: immunoSEQ multiplex PCR. The sample lists approximately 88,000 clones; more than 70% were seen once. This receptor was obtained from an adult with an advanced solid tumor such as melanoma, head and neck, liver or kidney cancer. The J gene is TRBJ2-7, the V gene TRBV6-1; D unclear. This sample comprised CD4+ or CD8+ T cells sorted from blood, obtained in a trial of the OX40 agonist ivuxolimab. CDR3 nucleotides: TGTGCCAGCGTCAACCCTGGGCGAAGCTCCTACGAGCAGTACTTC. Its protein is CASVNPGRSSYEQYF.